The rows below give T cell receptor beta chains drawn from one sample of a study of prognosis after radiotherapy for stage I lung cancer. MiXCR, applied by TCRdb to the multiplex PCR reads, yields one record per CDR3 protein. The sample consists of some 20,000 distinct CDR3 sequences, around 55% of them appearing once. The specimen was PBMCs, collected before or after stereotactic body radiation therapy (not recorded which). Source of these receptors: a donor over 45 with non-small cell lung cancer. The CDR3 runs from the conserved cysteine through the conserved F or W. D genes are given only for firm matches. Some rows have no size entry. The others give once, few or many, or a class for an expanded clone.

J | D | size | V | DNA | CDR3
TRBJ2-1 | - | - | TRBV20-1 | TGCAGTGCTAGAGATCGGAATTACAATGAGCAGTTCTTC | CSARDRNYNEQFF
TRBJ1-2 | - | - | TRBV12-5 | TGTGCTAGTGGTTTGCCTCTTCAGTGGGAGTCTGGCTACACCTTC | CASGLPLQWESGYTF
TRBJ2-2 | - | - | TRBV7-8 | TGTGCCAGCAGCCACATGCGGGTCTTCGGGAGTTTCACCGGGGAGCTGTTTTTT | CASSHMRVFGSFTGELFF
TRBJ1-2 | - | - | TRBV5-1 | TGCGCCAGCAGCTTGGTAGCTGTTGACTATGGCTACACCTTC | CASSLVAVDYGYTF
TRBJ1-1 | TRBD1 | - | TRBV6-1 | TGTGCCAGCAGTGAATGGGGACAGGCCAACACTGAAGCTTTCTTT | CASSEWGQANTEAFF
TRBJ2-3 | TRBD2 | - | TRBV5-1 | TGCGCCAGCAGCTTGGCGGTAGCGGGAGTCGCAGATACGCAGTATTTT | CASSLAVAGVADTQYF
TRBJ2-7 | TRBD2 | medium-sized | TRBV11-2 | TGTGCCAGCAGCGCCGGGACTAGCGGTTCCTACGAGCAGTACTTC | CASSAGTSGSYEQYF
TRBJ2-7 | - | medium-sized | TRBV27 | TGTGCCAGCACCCTCCAGGGTGGGGGCGAGCAGTACTTC | CASTLQGGGEQYF
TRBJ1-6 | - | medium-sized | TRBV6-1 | TGTGCCAGCATCAACCGACTATATTCACCCCTCCACTTT | CASINRLYSPLHF
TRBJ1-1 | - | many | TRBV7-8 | TGTGCCAGCAGGCAATCCGGGACGAGTACTGAAGCTTTCTTT | CASRQSGTSTEAFF
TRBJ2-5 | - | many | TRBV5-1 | TGCGCCAGCGGCCCCCAAGAGACCCAGTACTTC | CASGPQETQYF
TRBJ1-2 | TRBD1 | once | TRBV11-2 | TGTGCCAGCAGTCGACAGGGGTGGTATGGCTACACCTTC | CASSRQGWYGYTF
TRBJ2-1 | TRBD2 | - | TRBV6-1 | TGTGCCAGCAGTCTTGGGACTAGCGGCAGCAAGCAGTTCTTC | CASSLGTSGSKQFF
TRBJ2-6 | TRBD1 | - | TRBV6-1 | TGTGCCTCATCGGGACAGGGGACGTCTGGGGCCAACGTCCTGACTTTC | CASSGQGTSGANVLTF
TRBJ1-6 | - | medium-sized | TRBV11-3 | TGTGCCAGCAGCTCCTCCGGGACCCGTAATTCACCCCTCCACTTT | CASSSSGTRNSPLHF
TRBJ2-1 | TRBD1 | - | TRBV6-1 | TGTGCCAGCAGTCATCCTCGGACAGGAAACAATGAGCAGTTCTTC | CASSHPRTGNNEQFF
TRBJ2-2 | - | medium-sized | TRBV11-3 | TGTGCCAGCTTGGGCAGCTTGAACACCGGGGAGCTGTTTTTT | CASLGSLNTGELFF
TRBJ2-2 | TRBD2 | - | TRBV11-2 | TGTGCCAGCAGCTTAGAACTAGCGGACGGGGAGCTGTTTTTT | CASSLELADGELFF
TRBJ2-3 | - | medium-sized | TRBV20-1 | TGCAGTGCTAGGTGGCCCCAAGATACGCAGTATTTT | CSARWPQDTQYF
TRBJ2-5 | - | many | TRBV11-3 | TGTGCCAGCAGCTTGAGCGGGTGGGAGACCCAGTACTTC | CASSLSGWETQYF
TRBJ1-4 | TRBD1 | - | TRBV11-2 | TGTGCCAGCAGCTCTGGGACAGGGAGGGGTGAAAAACTGTTTTTT | CASSSGTGRGEKLFF
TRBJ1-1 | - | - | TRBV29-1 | TGCAGCGTTATGAGACAGATTAACACTGAAGCTTTCTTT | CSVMRQINTEAFF
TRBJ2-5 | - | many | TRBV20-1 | TGCAGTGCTAGGGCGGAAGAGACCCAGTACTTC | CSARAEETQYF
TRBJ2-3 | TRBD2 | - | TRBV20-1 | TGCAGTGCTACCCGCACAGCGGGACCCACAGATACGCAGTATTTT | CSATRTAGPTDTQYF
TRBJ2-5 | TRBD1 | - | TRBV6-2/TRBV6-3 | TGTGCCAGCACCGACAGGGGGTTTGGGGAGACCCAGTACTTC | CASTDRGFGETQYF
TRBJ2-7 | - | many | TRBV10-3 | TGTGCCATCAGTGAGAGTGGCAGGAACCACGAGCAGTACTTC | CAISESGRNHEQYF
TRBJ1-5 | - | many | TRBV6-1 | TGTGCCAGCAGTGCTACAGGTAACAGCAATCAGCCCCAGCATTTT | CASSATGNSNQPQHF
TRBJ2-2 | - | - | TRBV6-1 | TGTGCCAGCAGTCCACCTATGATCAAGTCCGTGGAGCTGTTTTTT | CASSPPMIKSVELFF
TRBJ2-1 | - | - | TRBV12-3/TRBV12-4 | TGTGCCAGCAGTGCCCCTACCGTAGATGAGCAGTTCTTC | CASSAPTVDEQFF
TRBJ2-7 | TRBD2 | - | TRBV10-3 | TGTGCCACCACTCCCCGCAAGCGGGATGGCCAGGGAGGGCCCTACGAGCAGTACTTC | CATTPRKRDGQGGPYEQYF
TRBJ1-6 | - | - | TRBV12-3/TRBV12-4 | TGTGCCAGCAGTTTTGGCAGGGGAAATTCACCCCTCCACTTT | CASSFGRGNSPLHF
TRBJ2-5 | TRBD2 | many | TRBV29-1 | TGCAGCGTTGAAGAGGGTAGCGGGAGGCAAGAGACCCAGTACTTC | CSVEEGSGRQETQYF
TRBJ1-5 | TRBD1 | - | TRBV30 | TGTGCCTACGGACAGGCCAATCAGCCCCAGCATTTT | CAYGQANQPQHF
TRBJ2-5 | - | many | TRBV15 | TGTGCCACCAGCATACCACAGGGGGGAGGGGGCGCGAGAAAGACCCAGTACTTC | CATSIPQGGGGARKTQYF
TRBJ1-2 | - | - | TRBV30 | TGTGCCTGGACATTACCGGGGCCCGGCGGGGGCTACACCTTC | CAWTLPGPGGGYTF
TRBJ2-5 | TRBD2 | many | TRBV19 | TGTGCCAGTAGCGGACTAGCGGGAGACAAAGAGACCCAGTACTTC | CASSGLAGDKETQYF
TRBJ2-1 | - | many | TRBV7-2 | TGTGCCAGCAGCTTAGTACAGGGAGCCAGCAATGAGCAGTTCTTC | CASSLVQGASNEQFF
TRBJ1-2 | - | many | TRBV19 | TGTGCCAGTAGCACAAGGAACCTGGGGGGTAACTATGGCTACACCTTC | CASSTRNLGGNYGYTF
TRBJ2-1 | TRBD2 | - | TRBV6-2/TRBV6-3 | TGTGCCAGCAGTTACGGAGGGACTAGCGGGAGGAATGAGCAGTTCTTC | CASSYGGTSGRNEQFF
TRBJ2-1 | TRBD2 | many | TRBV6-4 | TGTGCCAGCAGTGACCGTGGACTAGCGGGCTACAATGAGCAGTTCTTC | CASSDRGLAGYNEQFF
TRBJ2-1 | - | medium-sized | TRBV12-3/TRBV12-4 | TGTGCCAGCAGTACAAAAAGGAGGACCTCCTACAATGAGCAGTTCTTC | CASSTKRRTSYNEQFF
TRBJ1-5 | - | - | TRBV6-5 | TGTGCCAGCAGTTACAGGCTGGACAATCAGCCCCATCATTTT | CASSYRLDNQPHHF
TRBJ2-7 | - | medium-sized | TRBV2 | TGTGCCAGCAGGGAGAGCTCCTACGAGCAGTACTTC | CASRESSYEQYF
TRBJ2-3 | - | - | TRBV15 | TGTGCCACCATCAGAGGCGCAGATATGCAGTATTTT | CATIRGADMQYF
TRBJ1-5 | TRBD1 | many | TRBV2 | TGTGCCTCCAGGACAGGGGCGAACAATCAGCCCCAGCATTTT | CASRTGANNQPQHF
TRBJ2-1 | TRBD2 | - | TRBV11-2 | TGTGCCAGCAGCTTAGATCTTCTAGCGGGTGTTTCCGATGAGCAGTTCTTC | CASSLDLLAGVSDEQFF
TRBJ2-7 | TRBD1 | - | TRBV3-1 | TGTGCCAGCAGCCAAGGACGTACAGGGGTCGAGCAGTACTTC | CASSQGRTGVEQYF
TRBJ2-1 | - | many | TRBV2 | TGTGCCAGCAGTGAAAGACGCAGGAACTCCTACAATGAGCAGTTCTTC | CASSERRRNSYNEQFF
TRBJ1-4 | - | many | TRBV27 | TGTGCCAGCACCCTCTGGAGGGAAAAACTGTTTTTT | CASTLWREKLFF
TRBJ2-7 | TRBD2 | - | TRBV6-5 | TGTGCCAGCAGTTACCACAAAAGTCGAGCTAGCGGGTACGAGCAGTACTTC | CASSYHKSRASGYEQYF
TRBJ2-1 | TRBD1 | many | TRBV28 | TGTGCCAGCAGTTTAACCGGGACAGGGAGCAATGAGCAGTTCTTC | CASSLTGTGSNEQFF